This TCR beta chain was identified in a study of T cell responses to AZD1222 COVID-19 vaccine. TCRdb keeps only in-frame clones here, not all; method: immunoSEQ multiplex PCR. This table holds roughly 120,000 clones, approximately 90% found once. The CDR3 totals 14 residues. The trim removed 5 bases at V and 7 bases at J, leaving 7 bases unmatched. Germline V gives CDR1 MNHEY, CDR2 SVGAGI. The chain combines TRBV6-5 with TRBJ2-7, with 11 bases lining up with TRBD1. This sample comprised peripheral blood, obtained 28 days after the second AZD1222 dose. The clonotype was recovered from an adult who received the AZD1222 COVID-19 vaccine. Here the CDR3 reads CASSPDRGHGEQYF. DNA for the CDR3: TGTGCCAGCAGTCCGGACAGGGGGCATGGGGAGCAGTACTTC.